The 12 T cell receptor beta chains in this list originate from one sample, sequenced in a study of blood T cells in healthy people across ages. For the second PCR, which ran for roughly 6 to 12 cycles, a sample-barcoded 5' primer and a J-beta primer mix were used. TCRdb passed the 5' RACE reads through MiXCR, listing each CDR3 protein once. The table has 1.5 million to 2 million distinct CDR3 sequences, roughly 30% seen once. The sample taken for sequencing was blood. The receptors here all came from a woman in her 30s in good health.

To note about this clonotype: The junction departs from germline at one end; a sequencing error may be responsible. The CDR3 loop reads CSAPRPGNHETQYF. CDR3 bases: TGCAGTGCTCCCCGCCCAGGGAACCACGAGACCCAGTACTTC. The chain is built from TRBV20-1 and TRBJ2-5; perhaps TRBD1 as D (5 bases). This CDR3 is built from 14 residues. Germline V gives CDR1 DFQATT, CDR2 SNEGSKA (reference sequence).

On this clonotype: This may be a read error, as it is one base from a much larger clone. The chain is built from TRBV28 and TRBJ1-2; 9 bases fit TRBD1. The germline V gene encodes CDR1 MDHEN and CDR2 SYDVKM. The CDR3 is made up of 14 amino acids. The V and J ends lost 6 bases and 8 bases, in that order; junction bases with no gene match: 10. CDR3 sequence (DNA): TGTGCCAGCAGGCTGGACAGGGGACCTGGGGGCTACACCTTC. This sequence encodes CASRLDRGPGGYTF.

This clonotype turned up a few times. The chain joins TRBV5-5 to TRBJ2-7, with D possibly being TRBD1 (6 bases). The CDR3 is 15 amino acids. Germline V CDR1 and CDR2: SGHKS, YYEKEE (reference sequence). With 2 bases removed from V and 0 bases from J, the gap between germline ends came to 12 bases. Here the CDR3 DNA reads TGTGCCAGCAGCTTCTCAGGGGATCCCTCCTACGAGCAGTACTTC. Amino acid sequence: CASSFSGDPSYEQYF.

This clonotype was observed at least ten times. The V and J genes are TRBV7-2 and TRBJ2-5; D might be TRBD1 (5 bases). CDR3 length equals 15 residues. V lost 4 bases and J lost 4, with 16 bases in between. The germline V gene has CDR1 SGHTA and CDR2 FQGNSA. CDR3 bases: TGTGCCAGCAGCTCACAAACCTCCCAGGGAGAGACCCAGTACTTC. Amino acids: CASSSQTSQGETQYF.

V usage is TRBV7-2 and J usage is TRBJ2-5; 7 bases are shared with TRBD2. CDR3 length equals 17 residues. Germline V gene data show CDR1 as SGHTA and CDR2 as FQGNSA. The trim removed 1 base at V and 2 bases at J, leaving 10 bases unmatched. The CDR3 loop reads CASSLVWLGGGQETQYF. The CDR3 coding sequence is TGTGCCAGCAGCTTAGTTTGGTTGGGGGGAGGGCAAGAGACCCAGTACTTC.

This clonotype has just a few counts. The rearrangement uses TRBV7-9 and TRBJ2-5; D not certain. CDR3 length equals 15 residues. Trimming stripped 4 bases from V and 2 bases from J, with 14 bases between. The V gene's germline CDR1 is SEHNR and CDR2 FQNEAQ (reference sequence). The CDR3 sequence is CASSSLRHGQETQYF. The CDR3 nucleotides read TGTGCCAGCAGCTCGCTGCGACACGGTCAAGAGACCCAGTACTTC.

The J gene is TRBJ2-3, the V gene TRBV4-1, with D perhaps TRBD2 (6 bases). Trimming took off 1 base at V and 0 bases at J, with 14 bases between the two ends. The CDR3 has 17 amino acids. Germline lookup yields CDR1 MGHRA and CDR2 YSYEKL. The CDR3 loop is CASSQGFGGSSTDTQYF. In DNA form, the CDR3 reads TGCGCCAGCAGCCAAGGGTTTGGAGGGTCTAGCACAGATACGCAGTATTTT.

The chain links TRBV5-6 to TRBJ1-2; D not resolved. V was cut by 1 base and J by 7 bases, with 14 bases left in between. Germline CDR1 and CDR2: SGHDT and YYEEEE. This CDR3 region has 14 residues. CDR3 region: CASSLKADGVGYTF. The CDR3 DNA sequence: TGTGCCAGCAGCTTGAAGGCGGATGGGGTTGGCTACACCTTC.

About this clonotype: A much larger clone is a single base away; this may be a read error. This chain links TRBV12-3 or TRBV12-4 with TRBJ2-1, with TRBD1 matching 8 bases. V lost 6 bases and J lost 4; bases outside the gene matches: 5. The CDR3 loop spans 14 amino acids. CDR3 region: CASRGQEAYNEQFF. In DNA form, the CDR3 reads TGTGCCAGCAGGGGACAGGAGGCTTACAATGAGCAGTTCTTC.

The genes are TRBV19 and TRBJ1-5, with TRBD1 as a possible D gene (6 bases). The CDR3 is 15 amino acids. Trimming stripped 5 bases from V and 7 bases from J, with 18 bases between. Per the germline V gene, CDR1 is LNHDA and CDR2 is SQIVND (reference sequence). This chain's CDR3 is CASSSTRGGRQPQHF. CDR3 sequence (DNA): TGTGCCAGTAGTTCCACCCGAGGGGGACGCCAGCCCCAGCATTTT.

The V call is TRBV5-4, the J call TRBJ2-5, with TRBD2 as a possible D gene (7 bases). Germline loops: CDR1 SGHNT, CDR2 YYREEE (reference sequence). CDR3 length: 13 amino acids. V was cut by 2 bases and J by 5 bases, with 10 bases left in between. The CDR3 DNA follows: TGTGCCAGCAGCTTACCGGGGGGCGAGACCCAGTACTTC. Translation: CASSLPGGETQYF.

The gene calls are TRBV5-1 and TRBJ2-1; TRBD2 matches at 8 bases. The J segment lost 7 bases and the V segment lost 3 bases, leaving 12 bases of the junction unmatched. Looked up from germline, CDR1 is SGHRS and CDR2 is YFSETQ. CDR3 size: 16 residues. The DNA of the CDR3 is TGCGCCAGCAGCTGGGGCGGGGGGCGGAGATTGAATGAGCAGTTCTTC. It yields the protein CASSWGGGRRLNEQFF.